This paragraph covers one T cell receptor (beta chain) sequence. This clone came up once. Its antigen is still unknown. No base quality values were provided; no much bigger clone lies one nucleotide off. The immunoSEQ Assay, a bias-controlled multiplex PCR, was used to amplify TCRbeta CDR3 regions from genomic DNA. In the authors' own workflow: Within the assay, amplification of reference gene primers was used to estimate how many nucleated cells each sample contained. To quantify the absolute abundance of each unique TCRbeta CDR3 rearrangement, sequence reads were collapsed and filtered. For each sample, productive Simpson clonality was calculated as the square root of Simpson's diversity index over productive rearrangements. Held by TCRdb, this immuneACCESS table contains in-frame sequences only and omits some clones. Under half of the omission traces to an unresolved V gene where checked; the cause of the rest is unknown. V, J and clone size derive from that table, while D and trimming were established from the DNA sequence. In all, the sample holds 350,000 to 450,000 clones, and around 90% of those were seen once. The ten largest make up under 3% of the sample.

These data originate in a study of blood T cell repertoires in COVID-19 (dated by TCRdb to the early 2020s). For the wider study: The collaborator samples originated in the United States, Italy and Spain and spanned the acute and convalescent phases of COVID-19. The prospective study material was composed of cDNA or gDNA derived from T cells, B-cell-depleted T cells, or PBMCs. Deeply sampled blood TCRbeta repertoires from subjects exposed to, actively infected with, or recovered from COVID-19 were included in the dataset. A freely available public database, intended as a resource for researchers studying the immune response to SARS-CoV-2, is where the repertoires were released. Samples were obtained from the ongoing ImmuneRACE study (first 160 participants) and from about 1,300 subjects provided by 6 global collaborators. A de-identified subject ID, COVID-19 status, age in years and sex were almost always included in the sample metadata. Where available, HLA class I and class II types were obtained from metadata supplied by the sample provider rather than from assay-based typing. The full study reports these points: How much clinical and demographic metadata was included differed by source and by participant, and the metadata was provided uncurated.

Relative to germline, V is 4 bases shorter and J is 0 bases shorter, with 12 bases between their ends. From the cysteine up to the phenylalanine, the CDR3 has a length of 15 residues. CDR3 DNA only is kept here, 45 bases in frame from base 1. Sequences SGHNT (CDR1) and YYREEE (CDR2) are obtained from the germline V gene (reference sequence). Whole blood was collected in K2EDTA tubes by collaborating institutions according to the institutions' own protocols. For TCRbeta analysis, collaborators shipped samples as frozen whole blood, isolated PBMCs, or DNA extracted from either of those sample types. The chain is made from TRBV5-4 and TRBJ2-3; a weak D assignment points to TRBD1 (6 bases agree). Sequenced: peripheral blood. The clonotype originates from a human donor in a cohort sampled during active COVID-19. DNA sequence: TGTGCCAGCAGCCCGGACAGTCCTAGCACAGATACGCAGTATTTT. The resulting protein is CASSPDSPSTDTQYF.